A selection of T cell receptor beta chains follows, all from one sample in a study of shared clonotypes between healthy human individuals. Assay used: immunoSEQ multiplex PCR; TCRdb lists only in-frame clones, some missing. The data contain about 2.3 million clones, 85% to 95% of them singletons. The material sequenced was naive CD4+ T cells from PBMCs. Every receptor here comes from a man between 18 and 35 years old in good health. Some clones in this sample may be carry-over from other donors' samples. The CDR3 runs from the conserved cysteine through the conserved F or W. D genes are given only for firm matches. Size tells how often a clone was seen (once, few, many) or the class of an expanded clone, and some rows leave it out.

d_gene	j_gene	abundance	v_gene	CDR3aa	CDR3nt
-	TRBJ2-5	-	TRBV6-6	CASTQGGETQYF	TGTGCCAGCACCCAGGGGGGAGAGACCCAGTACTTC
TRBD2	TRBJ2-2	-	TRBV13	CASSSRTSGRIGELFF	TGTGCCAGCAGCTCCCGGACTAGCGGGAGGATCGGGGAGCTGTTTTTT
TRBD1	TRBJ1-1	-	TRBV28	CASVSGTGRTEAFF	TGTGCCAGCGTGTCCGGGACAGGGAGGACTGAAGCTTTCTTT
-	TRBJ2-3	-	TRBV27	CASSSPPHYASTDTQYF	TGTGCCAGCAGTTCACCTCCCCACTATGCTAGCACAGATACGCAGTATTTT
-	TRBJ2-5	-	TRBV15	CATSDRSTGRGETQYF	TGTGCCACCAGCGATCGAAGCACCGGTAGGGGGGAGACCCAGTACTTC
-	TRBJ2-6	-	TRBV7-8	CASSLERGRGSPVLTF	TGTGCCAGCAGCTTAGAGAGGGGGAGGGGAAGCCCCGTCCTGACTTTC
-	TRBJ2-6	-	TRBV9	CASSSGSGANVLTF	TGTGCCAGCAGCTCCGGCTCTGGGGCCAACGTCCTGACTTTC
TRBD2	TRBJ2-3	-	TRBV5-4	CASSWGLAGVTDTQYF	TGTGCCAGCAGCTGGGGACTAGCGGGAGTTACAGATACGCAGTATTTT
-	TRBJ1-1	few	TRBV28	CASSEDMNTEAFF	TGTGCCAGCAGTGAGGACATGAACACTGAAGCTTTCTTT
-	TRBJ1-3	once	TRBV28	CASSFWGNTIYF	TGTGCCAGCAGTTTTTGGGGGAACACCATATATTTT
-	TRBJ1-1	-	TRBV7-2	CASSLVGWSGGTEAFF	TGTGCCAGCAGCTTAGTAGGGTGGAGCGGGGGCACTGAAGCTTTCTTT
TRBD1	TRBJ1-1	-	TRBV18	CASYWRGTATTLNTEAFF	TGTGCCAGCTACTGGCGTGGGACAGCGACTACTCTAAACACTGAAGCTTTCTTT
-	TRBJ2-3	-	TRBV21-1	CASSKESVAVGTDTQYF	-
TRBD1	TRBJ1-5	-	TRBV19	CASRGSLRDRGYSNQPQHF	TGTGCCAGTAGAGGTTCACTTCGGGACAGGGGATATAGCAATCAGCCCCAGCATTTT
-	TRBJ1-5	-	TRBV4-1	CASSQVLQLRDQPQHF	TGCGCCAGCAGCCAAGTGTTGCAGTTGAGGGATCAGCCCCAGCATTTT